The entry below describes one T cell receptor (beta chain). Its antigen target is currently unknown. Base qualities are not recorded, but no much larger clone differs from it by a single base. V is cut by 5 bases and J by 7 bases, and the space between the germline ends is 11 bases. For CDR1 and CDR2, the germline V gene lists SGHVS and FQNEAQ. Taken from cysteine to phenylalanine, the CDR3 has 12 residues. Only the CDR3 region is kept as DNA, spanning 36 bases read in frame from base 1. The sample's treatment or condition label, in plain terms: over 15 received Ad26.COV2.S at low or high dose, single or two shots; about five received placebo; per-sample allocation not given. Repertoires of vaccine and placebo recipients were sequenced from samples collected on day 63 after the first injection. Cohort 1b enrolled about 25 adults aged 18-55 years at a single site in Boston, USA, between 29 July and 7 August 2020. Ad26.COV2.S consisted of a replication-incompetent adenovirus type 26 vector by which a prefusion-stabilized SARS-CoV-2 spike protein from the original Wuhan strain was expressed.

These data belong to a study of Ad26.COV2.S vaccination and SARS-CoV-2 variants (dated by TCRdb to the early 2020s). In terms of the full investigation: Vaccine-arm donors came from COV1001, a multicentre, randomized, double-blind, placebo-controlled phase I-IIa trial of Ad26.COV2.S in healthy adults. Ad26.COV2.S was given intramuscularly at 5x10^10 or 1x10^11 viral particles, as a single shot or as two shots 56 days apart. TCRbeta repertoire sequencing served as the tool for gauging how specific and how broad the SARS-CoV-2-reactive T cell receptors were following Ad26.COV2.S vaccination. The TCR-sequenced set comprised about 32 samples: approximately 19 Ad26.COV2.S vaccine recipients, 5 placebo recipients and 8 SARS-CoV-2 convalescent individuals. Participants in the trial were split at random into five groups of five each, receiving low-dose or high-dose Ad26.COV2.S once or twice, or else placebo on both occasions. Investigators remained blinded to trial group allocation during experiments and outcome assessment. General findings and caveats noted by the study authors: Compared with placebo recipients, Ad26.COV2.S recipients showed higher spike-specific TCR breadth (P = 0.0014). The authors noted that the TCR breadth and depth analyses may have underestimated total T cell responses. The study was not powered to compare responses between vaccine doses or regimens. After vaccination, substantial breadth of spike-specific CD8+ and CD4+ T cell responses was reported. Vaccine and placebo recipients had comparable non-spike TCR breadth, which fits with the vaccine containing only spike.

The immunoSEQ Assay was used to sequence TCRbeta CDR3 regions. After extraction, genomic DNA underwent amplification by bias-controlled multiplex PCR, followed by high-throughput sequencing. For the original study's pipeline: Collapsing and filtering of sequences were performed to quantify the absolute abundance of each unique TCRbeta CDR3 region. Usable DNA was measured by amplifying reference genes present in all nucleated cells, and TCRbeta template counts were normalized to that usable DNA to estimate T cell fraction. Repertoire TCRs were annotated as SARS-CoV-2-specific when V gene, CDR3 amino acid sequence and J gene were exactly matched to a known reactive TCR set. The reference SARS-CoV-2 TCR set was obtained from MIRA and was filtered for enrichment in COVID-19-positive ImmuneCODE repertoires, whereby public or cross-reactive TCRs were removed. Drawing on the MIRA antigens, annotated TCRs were analysed further at the level of specific ORF or position within ORF. Breadth was defined as annotated unique rearrangements over total unique productive rearrangements; depth was the summed frequency of those rearrangements. TCR breadth was compared between groups using two-sided Wilcoxon rank-sum tests. TCRdb mirrors the immuneACCESS table, restricted to in-frame sequences. Some clones are absent from its copies; in checked studies, under half trace to an unresolved V gene, and the reason for the others is unknown. V and J calls plus clone size are reproduced from that table; the DNA served to infer D and trimming. In this sample the table shows 350,000 to 450,000 clones, about 83% of which occur a single time. The ten top clones hold about 7.1% of the sample.

This sequence uses TRBV7-8 and TRBJ1-2; the D region possibly corresponds to TRBD1 (5 bases align). The sequencing used peripheral blood, collected in a trial of Ad26.COV2.S vaccine versus placebo. The receptor comes from a person between 18 and 60 years old who received the Ad26.COV2.S COVID-19 vaccine or a placebo. The DNA sequence is TGTGCCAGCAGCCCCAGGACAATTGGCTACACCTTC. The translation is CASSPRTIGYTF.